The 21 T cell receptor beta chains given below trace back to one sample, sequenced in a study of blood T cell repertoires in COVID-19. The table came from immunoSEQ multiplex PCR; TCRdb's copy has only in-frame clones and leaves some out. The table shows tens of thousands of clones, with roughly 80% occurring only once. The sequenced sample was peripheral blood. The receptor set was obtained from a woman older than 75 with acute or convalescent COVID-19.

The chain carries TRBV5-1 and TRBJ2-2, with D possibly being TRBD2 (5 bases). Trimming stripped 3 bases from V and 5 bases from J, with 8 bases between. The germline gives CDR1 SGHRS, CDR2 YFSETQ. The CDR3 has 13 amino acids. In DNA form, the CDR3 reads TGCGCCAGCAGCTCTCGGGGTACCGGGGAGCTGTTTTTT. Its protein product is CASSSRGTGELFF.

There are a few counts of this clone. The chain uses TRBV29-1 and TRBJ2-2; 8 nucleotides agree with TRBD2. The CDR3 has 13 amino acids. CDR1 and CDR2 (germline): SQVTM, ANQGSEA. Germline trimming cut 1 base from V and 6 bases from J; bases unmatched to any gene: 1. CDR3 nucleotides: TGCAGCGTTGAAGTCGGGGGGGCCGGGGAGCTGTTTTTT. This translates into CSVEVGGAGELFF.

This clone has just a few counts. The gene calls are TRBV18 and TRBJ2-1; 9 nucleotides agree with TRBD1. Looked up from germline, CDR1 is KGHSH and CDR2 is LQKENI. The CDR3 has 15 amino acids. Trimming at V came to 2 bases and at J to 2 bases, leaving 1 base not matched to a gene. The chain's CDR3 is CASSPRQGAYNEQFF. In DNA, the CDR3 is TGTGCCAGCTCACCAAGACAGGGGGCCTACAATGAGCAGTTCTTC.

V and J are TRBV28 and TRBJ2-7; TRBD2 matches at 11 bases. In germline, CDR1 is MDHEN, CDR2 SYDVKM. Germline trimming cut 5 bases from V and 4 bases from J; bases unmatched to any gene: 7. The CDR3 is made up of 15 amino acids. The CDR3 is CASSRSGRGLYEQYF. The CDR3 nucleotides read TGTGCCAGCAGTCGTAGCGGGAGGGGGTTATACGAGCAGTACTTC.

This rearrangement joins TRBV7-9 to TRBJ1-2, with D maybe TRBD1 (6 bases). The V end lost 4 bases, the J end lost 4 bases, and 13 bases lay between the germline ends. This CDR3 has 14 amino acids. The germline V gene has CDR1 SEHNR and CDR2 FQNEAQ (reference sequence). The CDR3 region has the DNA TGTGCCAGCAGCTCTGGACAGACGGCCTATGGCTACACCTTC. Encoded protein: CASSSGQTAYGYTF.

The chain uses TRBV14 and TRBJ1-1, with 8 bases matching TRBD1. There are 12 residues in the CDR3. V lost 10 bases and J lost 6; bases outside the gene matches: 7. Germline values: CDR1 SGHDN, CDR2 FVKESK. The CDR3 reads CATSTGDAEAFF. CDR3 nucleotide sequence: TGTGCCACCTCGACAGGGGACGCTGAAGCTTTCTTT. The full variable domain, in which reference TRBV14 and TRBJ1-1 provide the parts outside the CDR3, is EAGVTQFPSHSVIEKGQTVTLRCDPISGHDNLYWYRRVMGKEIKFLLHFVKESKQDESGMPNNRFLAERTGGTYSTLKVQPAELEDSGVYFCATSTGDAEAFFGQGTRLTVV.

The chain carries TRBV30 and TRBJ1-2; TRBD1 aligns across 10 bases. Germline CDR1 reads GTSNPN; CDR2 reads SVGIG (reference sequence). V dropped 0 bases and J dropped 8; count of bases not matched to a gene: 6. The CDR3 is 14 amino acids. The chain's CDR3 is CAWSVGQGGVGYTF. The DNA for the CDR3 is TGTGCCTGGAGTGTCGGACAGGGGGGCGTCGGCTACACCTTC.

The chain links TRBV11-1 to TRBJ2-1, with 13 bases that match TRBD2. Per germline, CDR1 SGHAT and CDR2 FQDESV (reference sequence). The ends lost 1 base at V and 15 bases at J; junction bases unmatched: 0. The CDR3 is 12 amino acids. The CDR3 spells CASSLGTSGRFF. The CDR3, as DNA: TGTGCCAGCAGCTTAGGGACTAGCGGGAGGTTCTTC.

The V gene is TRBV7-9, the J gene TRBJ1-4, with 9 nucleotides matching TRBD1. CDR1 and CDR2 from the germline V gene are SEHNR and FQNEAQ (reference sequence). V gave up 3 bases and J gave up 7 bases; unmatched junction bases: 3. There are 14 residues in the CDR3. CDR3 bases: TGTGCCAGCAGCTTTTCGGGACAGGGTGAAAAACTGTTTTTT. Translating it yields CASSFSGQGEKLFF.

The chain joins TRBV19 to TRBJ2-7; 9 bases are a match to TRBD2. In germline, CDR1 is LNHDA, CDR2 SQIVND (reference sequence). V dropped 4 bases and J dropped 6; count of bases not matched to a gene: 10. The CDR3 sequence is 15 residues long. In nucleotides, the CDR3 is TGTGCCAGTAGTACCGGTGTAGCGGGAGTCAGCGAGCAGTACTTC. This sequence encodes CASSTGVAGVSEQYF.

The chain has TRBV11-2 and TRBJ1-3, with TRBD1 as a possible D gene (6 bases). Looked up from germline, CDR1 is SGHAT and CDR2 is FQNNGV. This CDR3 comprises 16 residues. The V end was cut by 1 base, the J end by 4 bases, with 14 bases between. The CDR3 sequence: CASSLVGGAPGNTIYF. For the CDR3, the DNA is TGTGCCAGCAGCTTAGTGGGGGGGGCGCCCGGAAACACCATATATTTT. Combining the CDR3 with reference TRBV11-2 and TRBJ1-3 gives the whole variable domain EAGVAQSPRYKIIEKRQSVAFWCNPISGHATLYWYQQILGQGPKLLIQFQNNGVVDDSQLPKDRFSAERLKGVDSTLKIQPAKLEDSAVYLCASSLVGGAPGNTIYFGEGSWLTVV.

The chain combines TRBV9 with TRBJ2-7; 9 bases map to TRBD2. J was trimmed by 3 bases and V by 0 bases; bases with no gene match: 4. The germline CDR1 and CDR2 sequences are SGDLS and YYNGEE. CDR3 size: 15 residues. CDR3 DNA: TGTGCCAGCAGCGTAGGAGTTAGCGGGAGCTACGAGCAGTACTTC. As protein: CASSVGVSGSYEQYF.

The chain combines TRBV11-2 with TRBJ2-1; 7 bases line up with TRBD2. Germline lookup yields CDR1 SGHAT and CDR2 FQNNGV. The CDR3 sequence is 16 residues long. V gave up 6 bases and J gave up 0 bases; unmatched junction bases: 8. CDR3 coding DNA: TGTGCCAGCAGGGCCTTGACGGGGGGCTCCTACAATGAGCAGTTCTTC. Translated: CASRALTGGSYNEQFF. Supplemented by reference TRBV11-2 and TRBJ2-1, the full variable domain reads EAGVAQSPRYKIIEKRQSVAFWCNPISGHATLYWYQQILGQGPKLLIQFQNNGVVDDSQLPKDRFSAERLKGVDSTLKIQPAKLEDSAVYLCASRALTGGSYNEQFFGPGTRLTVL.

The chain combines TRBV12-5 with TRBJ2-7, with D possibly TRBD2 on 7 matching bases. Germline V CDR1 and CDR2: LGHNT, FRNRAP. The germline V and J ends were trimmed by 1 base and 1 base, with 20 bases remaining between them. This CDR3 spans 18 amino acids. The CDR3 loop reads CASGLGGGPVWVSYEQYF. The CDR3 DNA follows: TGTGCTAGTGGTTTGGGGGGGGGCCCCGTTTGGGTTTCCTACGAGCAGTACTTC.

The rearrangement links TRBV4-3 to TRBJ1-3; unclear D gene. V lost 1 base to trimming and J lost 1 base, with 8 bases between them. This CDR3 region has 15 residues. The germline V gene has CDR1 LGHNA and CDR2 YSLEER. CDR3 region: CASSQGIGSGNTIYF. The CDR3 coding sequence is TGCGCCAGCAGCCAAGGTATCGGTTCTGGAAACACCATATATTTT.

CDR3 bases: TGTGCCAGCAGCTTAGAGGGAAGGGGTTTCTCTGAAGCTTTCTTT. It is translated as CASSLEGRGFSEAFF. The V and J genes are TRBV7-2 and TRBJ1-1; possibly TRBD1 for D (5 bases). The CDR3 is 15 amino acids. In germline, CDR1 is SGHTA, CDR2 FQGNSA. Deletions cut 1 base from V and 6 bases from J, with 15 bases between. The full variable domain, completed using reference TRBV7-2 and TRBJ1-1, is GAGVSQSPSNKVTEKGKDVELRCDPISGHTALYWYRQSLGQGLEFLIYFQGNSAPDKSGLPSDRFSAERTGGSVSTLTIQRTQQEDSAVYLCASSLEGRGFSEAFFGQGTRLTVV.

CDR3 nucleotide sequence: TGTGCCAGCAGACACGGCGACAGAAACACCATATATTTT. Protein: CASRHGDRNTIYF. The chain carries TRBV6-5 and TRBJ1-3; no clear D gene. Germline V gene lookup returns CDR1 MNHEY and CDR2 SVGAGI. This CDR3 is 13 amino acids long. V gave up 6 bases and J gave up 5 bases, with 11 bases separating them.

The V and J genes are TRBV10-1 and TRBJ2-1; D uncertain. This CDR3 has 13 residues. Germline CDR1 reads WNHNN; CDR2 reads SYGVQD (reference sequence). V lost 6 bases, J lost 0 bases, and 6 bases lay in between. As DNA, the CDR3 is TGCGCCAGCAGCTGGAGCTCCTACAATGAGCAGTTCTTC. As protein: CASSWSSYNEQFF.

V is TRBV3-1 (or the pseudogene TRBV3-2) and J is TRBJ2-1; 7 nucleotides match TRBD2. The CDR3 has 14 amino acids. Germline loops: CDR1 LGHDT, CDR2 YNNKEL (reference sequence). V trimming: 3 bases; J trimming: 10 bases; junction bases outside the gene matches: 9. The CDR3 here is CASSQFGRAREQFF. CDR3 nucleotides: TGTGCCAGCAGCCAGTTTGGGAGGGCAAGGGAGCAGTTCTTC.

The table lists this clone with a count of one. This rearrangement joins TRBV28 to TRBJ1-3; tentative D call: TRBD1 (6 bases). The germline V gene encodes CDR1 MDHEN and CDR2 SYDVKM. V was trimmed by 7 bases and J by 4 bases, leaving 14 bases between them. The CDR3 covers 14 residues. CDR3 residues: CASTRQDPGNTIYF. CDR3 DNA: TGTGCCAGCACTAGACAGGACCCGGGAAACACCATATATTTT.

This sequence joins TRBV6-5 and TRBJ2-5, with D possibly being TRBD1 (6 bases). CDR3 length: 15 residues. Between the trimmed V and J ends, which lost 4 bases and 1 base, there was a span of 13 bases. Germline loops: CDR1 MNHEY, CDR2 SVGAGI. DNA of the CDR3: TGTGCCAGCAGTTCTCTACAGGGTCCCCAAGAGACCCAGTACTTC. It encodes CASSSLQGPQETQYF.